Below are 5 T cell receptor beta chains sequenced from a single sample in a study of T cell clonotyping in hematopoietic cell transplantation. Generated by immunoSEQ multiplex PCR, the TCRdb table keeps only in-frame clones and is missing some. The sample contains roughly 6,800 clones, approximately 90% of which appear only once. Here the sequenced sample was PBMCs, taken 100 days after allogeneic stem cell transplant. The source of these receptors is a male patient aged 45 to 59 who had an allogeneic stem cell transplant from a related donor, so the T cells may come from the graft donor. Some clones in this sample may be carry-over from other donors' samples.

The gene calls are TRBV25-1 and TRBJ1-2, with a tentative D call TRBD1 (6 bases). V was clipped by 3 bases and J by 5 bases, with 7 bases between them. The length of the CDR3 is 12 residues. Per the germline V gene, CDR1 is MGHDK and CDR2 is SYGVNS. Written as DNA, the CDR3 is TGTGCCAGCAGTGATCAGGGGTATGGCTACACCTTC. As protein: CASSDQGYGYTF.

Notes on this clone: A junction end diverges from the germline sequence, so it may reflect a read error. The chain employs TRBV7-3 and TRBJ2-1; 10 nucleotides match TRBD2. CDR1 is SGHTA and CDR2 is FQGTGA in the germline V gene. This CDR3 is 16 amino acids long. CDR3 loop: CASSQLAGISYNEQFF. In nucleotides, the CDR3 is TGCGCCAGCAGCCAACTAGCGGGGATCTCCTACAATGAGCAGTTCTTC.

The chain recombines TRBV30 with TRBJ1-2, with 8 nucleotides matching TRBD1. The CDR3 consists of 15 residues. From germline, CDR1 is GTSNPN and CDR2 SVGIG (reference sequence). Trimming at V came to 2 bases and at J to 3 bases, leaving 8 bases not matched to a gene. As DNA, the CDR3 is TGTGCCTGGAGTCCGGGACAGGTTTCACACTATGGCTACACCTTC. It is translated as CAWSPGQVSHYGYTF.

The rearrangement joins TRBV19 to TRBJ1-6, with a weak D call TRBD1 (6 bases). CDR3 size: 13 residues. Trimming cost V 3 bases and J 9 bases, with 9 bases left between them. The V gene's germline CDR1 is LNHDA and CDR2 SQIVND (reference sequence). The CDR3 DNA follows: TGTGCCAGTAGTATGGGGGGGCTTTCACCCCTCCACTTT. Amino acid sequence: CASSMGGLSPLHF.

The CDR3 region is CASTPDGSAEGGYTF. The CDR3, as DNA: TGTGCCAGTACTCCGGACGGTTCCGCGGAGGGTGGCTACACCTTC. The V gene is TRBV19, the J gene TRBJ1-2; D gene unclear. Germline lookup yields CDR1 LNHDA and CDR2 SQIVND (reference sequence). The CDR3 runs 15 residues. V was cut by 7 bases and J by 7 bases, with 22 bases left in between.